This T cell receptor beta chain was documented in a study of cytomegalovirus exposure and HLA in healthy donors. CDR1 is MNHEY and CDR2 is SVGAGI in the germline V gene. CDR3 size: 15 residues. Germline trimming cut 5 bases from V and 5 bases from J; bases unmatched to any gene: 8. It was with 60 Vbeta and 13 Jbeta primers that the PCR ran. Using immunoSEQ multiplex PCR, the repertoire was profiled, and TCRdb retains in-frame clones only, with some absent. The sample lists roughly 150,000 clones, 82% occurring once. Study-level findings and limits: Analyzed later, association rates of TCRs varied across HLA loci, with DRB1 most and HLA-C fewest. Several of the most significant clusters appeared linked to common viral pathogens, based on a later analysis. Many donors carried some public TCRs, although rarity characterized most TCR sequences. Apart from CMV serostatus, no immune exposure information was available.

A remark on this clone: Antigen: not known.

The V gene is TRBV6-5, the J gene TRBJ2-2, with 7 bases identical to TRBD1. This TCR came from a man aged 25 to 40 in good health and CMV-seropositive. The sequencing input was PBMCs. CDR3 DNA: TGTGCCAGCAGTAAACCCGGGACAGAGACCGGGGAGCTGTTTTTT. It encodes CASSKPGTETGELFF.